The 13 T cell receptor beta chains listed next were all sequenced from one sample in a study of T cell responses to AZD1222 COVID-19 vaccine. Method: immunoSEQ multiplex PCR; TCRdb's copy keeps in-frame clones and lacks some. The sample contains some 99,000 clones, around 85% of which appear only once. The sample consisted of peripheral blood, taken 28 days after the second AZD1222 dose. These receptors were obtained from an adult who received the AZD1222 COVID-19 vaccine.

The chain recombines TRBV5-1 with TRBJ1-1; D is unresolved. The CDR3 runs to 18 residues. The V gene's germline CDR1 is SGHRS and CDR2 YFSETQ. V lost 1 base and J lost 0, with 19 bases in between. The DNA for the CDR3 is TGCGCCAGCAGCTTGTCGATGGGAGGCGCAAGCTTGAACACTGAAGCTTTCTTT. Amino acid sequence: CASSLSMGGASLNTEAFF.

This clone was seen once. The rearrangement uses TRBV7-9 and TRBJ2-5, with 11 positions matching TRBD2. With V trimmed by 4 bases and J by 4 bases, 2 bases remained unmatched. Germline loops: CDR1 SEHNR, CDR2 FQNEAQ (reference sequence). CDR3 length equals 14 residues. CDR3 in DNA: TGTGCCAGCAGCTCCCTAGCGGGAGGAGAGACCCAGTACTTC. This gives the protein CASSSLAGGETQYF.

This clone is deemed medium-sized. The chain recombines TRBV19 with TRBJ2-2; D unclear. Germline loops: CDR1 LNHDA, CDR2 SQIVND (reference sequence). The CDR3 runs to 15 residues. V lost 4 bases to trimming and J lost 1 base, with 10 bases between them. In DNA, the CDR3 is TGTGCCAGTAGTACTAAAGGACGGAACACCGGGGAGCTGTTTTTT. Protein: CASSTKGRNTGELFF.

The rearrangement uses TRBV12-3 or TRBV12-4 and TRBJ2-3; D is unresolved. V lost 3 bases, J lost 5 bases, and 9 bases lay in between. The CDR3 is 13 amino acids. The CDR3 protein is CASSFRGEDTQYF. CDR3 nucleotide sequence: TGTGCCAGCAGTTTTCGAGGCGAAGATACGCAGTATTTT.

The chain has TRBV6-5 and TRBJ1-2; unclear D gene. Trimming pared 7 bases from V and 3 bases from J, leaving 12 bases between. CDR1 is MNHEY, CDR2 SVGAGI, per germline. The CDR3 has 13 amino acids. The CDR3, as DNA: TGTGCCAGCACATCGGTCCCTGACTATGGCTACACCTTC. It codes for CASTSVPDYGYTF.

This clone was recorded a few times. The chain links TRBV2 to TRBJ1-4; maybe TRBD1 (5 bases). Per the germline V gene, CDR1 is SNHLY and CDR2 is FYNNEI. This CDR3 spans 16 amino acids. V lost 4 bases to trimming and J lost 3 bases, with 15 bases between them. The CDR3 sequence is CASSGGSPGANEKLFF. The DNA for the CDR3 is TGTGCCAGCAGTGGGGGGAGTCCCGGGGCTAATGAAAAACTGTTTTTT.

This rearrangement joins TRBV6-5 to TRBJ2-7, with D tentatively TRBD1 (5 bases). The CDR3 is made up of 16 amino acids. Trimming removed 2 bases from V and 2 bases from J, with 16 bases in between. Germline lookup yields CDR1 MNHEY and CDR2 SVGAGI. The CDR3 DNA is TGTGCCAGCAGTTACGCTCAATCAGGGCTGGCCTACGAGCAGTACTTC. This gives the protein CASSYAQSGLAYEQYF.

V is TRBV7-2 and J is TRBJ2-1; D remains unclear. The CDR3 runs to 14 residues. Between the trimmed V and J ends, which lost 1 base and 8 bases, there was a span of 12 bases. CDR1 and CDR2 from the germline V gene are SGHTA and FQGNSA. CDR3 bases: TGTGCCAGCAGCTTAGGGATTGTTTTGGATGAGCAGTTCTTC. The encoded protein is CASSLGIVLDEQFF. The full variable domain, in which reference TRBV7-2 and TRBJ2-1 provide the parts outside the CDR3, is GAGVSQSPSNKVTEKGKDVELRCDPISGHTALYWYRQSLGQGLEFLIYFQGNSAPDKSGLPSDRFSAERTGGSVSTLTIQRTQQEDSAVYLCASSLGIVLDEQFFGPGTRLTVL.

J is TRBJ1-4 and V is TRBV7-8; 7 nucleotides align to TRBD1. CDR1 is SGHVS and CDR2 is FQNEAQ in the germline V gene. The CDR3 totals 16 residues. Trimming at V came to 3 bases and at J to 8 bases, leaving 12 bases not matched to a gene. In DNA form, the CDR3 reads TGTGCCAGCAGCTTCAGTACAGGGGATTTGAACGAAAAACTGTTTTTT. Its protein product is CASSFSTGDLNEKLFF. The full variable domain, its missing parts supplied by reference TRBV7-8 and TRBJ1-4, is GAGVSQSPRYKVAKRGQDVALRCDPISGHVSLFWYQQALGQGPEFLTYFQNEAQLDKSGLPSDRFFAERPEGSVSTLKIQRTQQEDSAVYLCASSFSTGDLNEKLFFGSGTQLSVL.

This chain joins TRBV7-2 and TRBJ1-6, with D possibly being TRBD1 (5 bases). The CDR3 has 13 amino acids. Per the germline V gene, CDR1 is SGHTA and CDR2 is FQGNSA. V was clipped by 7 bases and J by 8 bases, with 12 bases between them. As DNA, the CDR3 is TGTGCCAGCAACCTAATCAGGGATTCACCCCTCCACTTT. Translated, it gives CASNLIRDSPLHF.

The chain recombines TRBV5-1 with TRBJ2-2; 7 bases map to TRBD1. The J segment lost 3 bases and the V segment lost 6 bases, leaving 8 bases of the junction unmatched. Germline loops: CDR1 SGHRS, CDR2 YFSETQ. The CDR3 has 15 amino acids. CDR3 protein: CASTKTGQDTGELFF. CDR3 nucleotides: TGCGCCAGCACAAAGACAGGGCAAGACACCGGGGAGCTGTTTTTT.

The chain combines TRBV5-1 with TRBJ1-1; D is perhaps TRBD1 (5 bases). Trimming stripped 0 bases from V and 0 bases from J, with 6 bases between. Germline CDR1 reads SGHRS; CDR2 reads YFSETQ. The CDR3 covers 14 residues. This CDR3 reads CASSLEGMNTEAFF. The CDR3 nucleotides are TGCGCCAGCAGCTTGGAGGGGATGAACACTGAAGCTTTCTTT.

V gene TRBV27 combines with J gene TRBJ2-7; 7 bases are shared with TRBD1. This CDR3 spans 12 amino acids. Trimming at V came to 5 bases and at J to 5 bases, leaving 3 bases not matched to a gene. Looked up from germline, CDR1 is MNHEY and CDR2 is SMNVEV (reference sequence). The CDR3 DNA sequence: TGTGCCAGCAGTGGCACAGGGGACGAGCAGTACTTC. Protein product: CASSGTGDEQYF.